The T cell receptor (beta chain) described here comes from a study of shared clonotypes between healthy human individuals. Study information: Two women and a few men aged 18 to 49 served as donors.

Every immunoSEQ plate was one replicate of a subset's evenly spread DNA. Clones were read by immunoSEQ multiplex PCR, and TCRdb kept only the in-frame ones, dropping some. This sample has under 600,000 clones, with roughly 98% found just once. Naive CD8 cells lacked CD45RO, underwent positive selection for CCR7 and left out terminally differentiated effector memory CD45RA+ cells. Recent vaccinations or acute infections were absent in the healthy HIV-negative adult donors. Study-wide results and limits: Generation probability values for non-shared clonotypes were lower than those for clonotypes shared by all four donors.

A word on this clone: What it binds is not known. Other DNA sequences of this sample code for an identical CDR3.

With 3 bases removed from V and 1 base from J, the gap between germline ends came to 6 bases. There are 13 residues in the CDR3. CDR1 is MNHEY and CDR2 is SMNVEV in the germline V gene (reference sequence). Specimen: naive CD8+ T cells sorted from blood. The chain couples TRBV27 to TRBJ1-2; D is undetermined. This TCR was sampled from a young man in good health. CDR3: CASSFGSNYGYTF. The CDR3 bases are TGTGCCAGCAGTTTTGGGAGTAACTATGGCTACACCTTC.